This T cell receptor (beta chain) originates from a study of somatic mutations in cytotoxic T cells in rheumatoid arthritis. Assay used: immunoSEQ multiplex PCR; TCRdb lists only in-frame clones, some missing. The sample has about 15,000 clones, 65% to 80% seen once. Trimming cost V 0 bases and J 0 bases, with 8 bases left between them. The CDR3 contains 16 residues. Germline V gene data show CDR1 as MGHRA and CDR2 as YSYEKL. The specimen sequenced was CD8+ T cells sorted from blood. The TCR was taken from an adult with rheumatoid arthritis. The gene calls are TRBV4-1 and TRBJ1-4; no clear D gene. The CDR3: CASSQEPSATNEKLFF. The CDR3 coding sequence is TGCGCCAGCAGCCAAGAGCCAAGCGCAACTAATGAAAAACTGTTTTTT.